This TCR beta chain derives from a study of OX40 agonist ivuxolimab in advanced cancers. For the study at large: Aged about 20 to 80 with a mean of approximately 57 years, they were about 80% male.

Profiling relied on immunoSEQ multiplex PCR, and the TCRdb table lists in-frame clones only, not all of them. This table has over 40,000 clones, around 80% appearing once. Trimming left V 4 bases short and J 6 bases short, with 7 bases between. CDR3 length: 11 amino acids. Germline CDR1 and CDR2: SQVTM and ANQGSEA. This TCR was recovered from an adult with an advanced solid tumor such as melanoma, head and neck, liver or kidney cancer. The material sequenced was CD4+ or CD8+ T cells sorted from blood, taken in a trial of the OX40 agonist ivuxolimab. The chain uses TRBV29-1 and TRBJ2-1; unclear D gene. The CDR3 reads CSVAPANEQFF. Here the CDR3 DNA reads TGCAGCGTTGCCCCCGCCAATGAGCAGTTCTTC.